A selection of T cell receptor beta chains follows, all from one sample in a study of cytomegalovirus exposure and HLA in healthy donors. TCRdb's table, derived via immunoSEQ multiplex PCR, lists solely in-frame clones and lacks some. The data hold about 180,000 clones, with around 80% observed a single time. Sequencing was done on a sample of PBMCs. The receptors derive from a man in his forties or fifties in good health and CMV-seronegative. CDR3s include the opening cysteine and the closing phenylalanine or tryptophan. The D gene is left open where the match is weak. Some rows mark clone size as missing; the rest say once, few, many or name a class of expanded clone.

J | D | size | V | DNA | CDR3
TRBJ2-7 | TRBD2 | - | TRBV5-1 | TGCGCCAGCAGTTTCGGACTAGCCTACGAGCAGTACTTC | CASSFGLAYEQYF
TRBJ1-3 | - | - | TRBV7-8 | TGTGCCAGCAGCTCACAGGGAAACACCATATATTTT | CASSSQGNTIYF
TRBJ2-7 | - | - | TRBV7-2 | TGTGCCAGCACCGGGTATGGGGGCCGACTGGGGGAGCAGTACTTC | CASTGYGGRLGEQYF
TRBJ2-7 | TRBD2 | - | TRBV30 | TGTGCTGGGAGAACTAGCGGGCTCAACTACGAGCAGTACTTC | CAGRTSGLNYEQYF
TRBJ1-2 | TRBD1 | - | TRBV20-1 | TGCAGTGCGTCGACAGGGCTCGGCTACACCTTC | CSASTGLGYTF
TRBJ2-7 | TRBD2 | - | TRBV15 | TGTGCCACCAGCAGAGATTATCGTGTTAGCGGGGAACCCTCCTACGAGCAGTACTTC | CATSRDYRVSGEPSYEQYF
TRBJ2-1 | TRBD2 | - | TRBV19 | TGTGCCAGTAGTATTTCAAGCGGGGATGAGCAGTTCTTC | CASSISSGDEQFF
TRBJ2-7 | TRBD2 | - | TRBV5-1 | TGCGCCAGCAGCTTAAGCGGGGACTCCTACGAGCAGTACTTC | CASSLSGDSYEQYF
TRBJ2-2 | - | - | TRBV9 | TGTGCCAGCAGCGTAGGGAGGGGCGGACTTAGGAACACCGGGGAGCTGTTTTTT | CASSVGRGGLRNTGELFF
TRBJ2-7 | TRBD1 | - | TRBV19 | TGTGCCAGTAGTCGGGACAGGGCCTACGAGCAGTACTTC | CASSRDRAYEQYF
TRBJ1-1 | - | - | TRBV28 | TGTGCCAGCGGGATGGAGACAGCAAACACTGAAGCTTTCTTT | CASGMETANTEAFF
TRBJ2-5 | - | - | TRBV27 | TGTGCCAGCAGTTTGGGCGGGGCCCAAAGAGAGACCCAGTACTTC | CASSLGGAQRETQYF
TRBJ1-2 | - | few | TRBV28 | TGTGCCAGCAGTACTACACGGCGGGGCTACACCTTC | CASSTTRRGYTF
TRBJ2-5 | - | once | TRBV6-5 | TGTGCCAGCAGCCGTCGCCGGGAGACCCAGTACTTC | CASSRRRETQYF
TRBJ2-7 | TRBD1 | few | TRBV4-2 | TGTGCCAGCAGCTGGACAGGGACCGCCTACGAGCAGTACTTC | CASSWTGTAYEQYF
TRBJ2-5 | - | - | TRBV18 | TGTGCCAGCTCACCTGGGACTCGGGGGACCCAGTACTTC | CASSPGTRGTQYF
TRBJ1-4 | TRBD1 | - | TRBV5-6 | TGTGCCAGCACCAATTCCCACGACAGGGGGCCCAGTGAAAAACTGTTTTTT | CASTNSHDRGPSEKLFF
TRBJ1-2 | TRBD1 | - | TRBV7-2 | TGCATTATCTCTACAGGACAGGGCTATGGCTACACCTTC | CIISTGQGYGYTF
TRBJ1-5 | TRBD1 | - | TRBV5-1 | TGCGCCAGCAGCTGGGGGACAGGGGATCAGCCCCAGCATTTT | CASSWGTGDQPQHF
TRBJ1-6 | - | - | TRBV9 | TGTGCCAGCAGCTTTAACAGGGATTCACCCCTCCACTTT | CASSFNRDSPLHF
TRBJ1-2 | - | - | TRBV19 | TGTGCCAGTAGTATGGGGGGGCCCCCCTATGGCTACACCTTC | CASSMGGPPYGYTF
TRBJ1-5 | - | - | TRBV7-9 | TGTGCCAGCAGCTTGCGGGAAAGGCAGCCCCAGCATTTT | CASSLRERQPQHF
TRBJ2-7 | - | - | TRBV7-6 | TGTGCCAGCAGCTTGGGCGGACTCTCCTACGAGCAGTACTTC | CASSLGGLSYEQYF
TRBJ2-7 | TRBD1 | - | TRBV7-2 | TGTGCCAGCAGCCCCCGGGACAGAGCTGGCTACGAGCAGTACTTC | CASSPRDRAGYEQYF
TRBJ1-4 | TRBD1 | - | TRBV18 | TGTGCCAGCCAAAGCGGGACAGGGGTTGAAAAACTGTTTTTT | CASQSGTGVEKLFF
TRBJ2-7 | - | - | TRBV19 | TGTGCCAGTAGTATCGGCAGGGGAAGGAACGAGCAGTACTTC | CASSIGRGRNEQYF